This T cell receptor beta chain was sequenced during a study of OX40 agonist ivuxolimab in advanced cancers. Concerning the study at large: Ivuxolimab was a fully human IgG2 agonistic monoclonal antibody targeting the costimulatory receptor OX40 (CD134). Intravenous ivuxolimab was administered to patients every 2 weeks at six dose levels: 0.01, 0.1, 0.3, 1.5, 3 and 10 mg/kg. Of the approximately 54 patients in dose escalation, 19 had hepatocellular carcinoma, roughly 15 had melanoma, 9 had renal cell carcinoma and 9 had head and neck cancer. The dose-escalation cohort was about 83% male with a mean age of about 60 years, ranging from about 20 to 80. Prior anti-PD-1, anti-PD-L1 or anti-CTLA-4 therapy was permitted, and checkpoint inhibitors had been received by 30% to 40% of dose-escalation patients. Three dose-escalation patients achieved partial responses, one with hepatocellular carcinoma and two with cutaneous melanoma. The purpose of peripheral TCRbeta sequencing was to test whether ivuxolimab changed TCR sequence diversity and led to clonal T-cell expansion. The paper covers the monotherapy dose-escalation part of the phase I ivuxolimab trial, which included N of about 56 patients. What the work shows at the level of the full study, not this receptor alone: The antigen specificity of the clonally expanded peripheral T cells was not determined. Low levels of normalized T-cell clonal expansion were also seen in some patients who did not respond. After ivuxolimab, more expanded clones were found on average in CD8+ T cells than in CD4+ T cells. In the 0.1-3.0 mg/kg groups, partial responders had among the lowest normalized peripheral clonal expansion, particularly in CD8+ T cells. Clonal expansion of both CD4+ and CD8+ blood T cells was observed from baseline to week 6 at doses 0.1 to 3.0 mg/kg.

To sequence the TCRbeta CDR3 region, genomic DNA was isolated from the sorted cells. The immunoSEQ Assay was used to sequence the TCRbeta CDR3 regions. Imported from immuneACCESS, the table was reduced by TCRdb to in-frame sequences with V and J called. These copies leave out some clones; in studies compared against another copy, an unresolved V gene accounts for under half, and the cause of the remainder is not known. In this sample the table shows 62,000 or so clones, around four fifths of which occur a single time. Around 3.4% of the sample goes to the ten largest clones. Patients with a history of autoimmune disease or receiving systemic immunosuppression were excluded from the trial. In every dose cohort, peripheral blood was drawn for TCR sequencing at baseline, cycle 4 day 1, and cycle 7 day 1. The samples were taken from a phase I, first-in-human, multicenter, open-label dose-escalation trial of ivuxolimab. Adults with locally advanced or metastatic melanoma, renal cell, hepatocellular, or head and neck squamous cell carcinoma were enrolled in the trial. Before TCR sequencing, CD4+ T cells and CD8+ T cells were sorted from peripheral blood as separate populations.

Trimming costs V 0 bases and J 2 bases, and their ends lie 10 bases apart. CDR1 and CDR2 are drawn from the germline V gene: SGHVS, FNYEAQ. Reading from cysteine to phenylalanine, the CDR3 counts 16 amino acids. Left in the record is the CDR3 DNA by itself, 48 bases read in frame from the first base. Note on this clone: Its antigen is not yet known. Within one base of it there is no much larger clone, and no base qualities were kept.

Sequenced here: CD4+ or CD8+ T cells sorted from blood, sampled in a trial of the OX40 agonist ivuxolimab. The chain couples TRBV7-6 to TRBJ2-2, with the D segment identity uncertain. The sequence derives from an adult with an advanced solid tumor such as melanoma, head and neck, liver or kidney cancer. The nucleotides read TGTGCCAGCAGCTTAGCGTGGAGACAAAACACCGGGGAGCTGTTTTTT. Translated, it gives CASSLAWRQNTGELFF.